These 10 T cell receptor beta chains were all obtained from the same sample, sequenced in a study of cytomegalovirus exposure and HLA in healthy donors. The protocol was immunoSEQ multiplex PCR, while the TCRdb copy is restricted to in-frame clones and leaves out a portion. Of 110,000 to 150,000 clones in the sample, just under 85% are singletons; the top ten hold more than 1.4%. The sequencing sample was made of PBMCs. All receptors derive from a woman younger than 45 in good health and CMV-seronegative.

This clone was counted between two and nine times. The genes are TRBV30 and TRBJ2-7; 7 bases align to TRBD2. The germline V gene has CDR1 GTSNPN and CDR2 SVGIG (reference sequence). The CDR3 totals 14 residues. Trimming cost V 0 bases and J 2 bases; bases outside gene matches: 4. CDR3 in DNA: TGTGCCTGGAGTGTACTTGGGGGGGCCTACGAGCAGTACTTC. Its protein product is CAWSVLGGAYEQYF.

The CDR3 loop is CASNTGEALNSPLHF. CDR3 coding DNA: TGTGCCAGCAATACAGGGGAGGCCCTTAATTCACCCCTCCACTTT. The chain is built from TRBV6-6 and TRBJ1-6; 7 bases map to TRBD1. J was trimmed by 6 bases and V by 7 bases; bases with no gene match: 9. The CDR3 contains 15 residues. Germline lookup yields CDR1 MNHNY and CDR2 SVGAGI (reference sequence).

The rearrangement uses TRBV7-2 and TRBJ2-5; 9 bases line up with TRBD2. The CDR3 length is 16 residues. The V and J ends lost 7 bases and 4 bases, in that order; junction bases with no gene match: 13. CDR1 SGHTA and CDR2 FQGNSA come from the germline V gene. Written as DNA, the CDR3 is TGTGCCAGCACCCCGTCGCCGGGACTAGCTATAGAGACCCAGTACTTC. Translation gives CASTPSPGLAIETQYF. The full variable domain, its missing parts supplied by reference TRBV7-2 and TRBJ2-5, is GAGVSQSPSNKVTEKGKDVELRCDPISGHTALYWYRQSLGQGLEFLIYFQGNSAPDKSGLPSDRFSAERTGGSVSTLTIQRTQQEDSAVYLCASTPSPGLAIETQYFGPGTRLLVL.

The chain is built from TRBV10-3 and TRBJ2-5, with D perhaps TRBD1 (5 bases). The germline V gene has CDR1 ENHRY and CDR2 SYGVKD. The CDR3 covers 12 residues. V lost 6 bases and J lost 4, with 9 bases in between. The CDR3 sequence: CAIRGAGETQYF. The CDR3 nucleotides are TGTGCCATCAGAGGGGCTGGAGAGACCCAGTACTTC.

The chain carries TRBV18 and TRBJ2-5; 10 positions match TRBD1. Trimming removed 5 bases from V and 5 bases from J; junction bases left unmatched: 2. Germline V gives CDR1 KGHSH, CDR2 LQKENI. The length of the CDR3 is 13 residues. The CDR3 DNA reads as TGTGCCAGCTCAGCGGGACAGGGGGAGACCCAGTACTTC. Translating gives CASSAGQGETQYF.

The chain couples TRBV9 to TRBJ1-6; 10 bases fit TRBD1. Per the germline V gene, CDR1 is SGDLS and CDR2 is YYNGEE. V shed 5 bases and J 7 bases; nucleotides not matched to a gene: 3. This CDR3 has 14 residues. DNA of the CDR3: TGTGCCAGCAGGAGGGACAGGGGAAATTCACCCCTCCACTTT. This translates into CASRRDRGNSPLHF.

V and J are TRBV29-1 and TRBJ2-1, with 10 bases identical to TRBD2. The V gene's germline CDR1 is SQVTM and CDR2 ANQGSEA. V gave up 5 bases and J gave up 9 bases; unmatched junction bases: 7. This CDR3 is 13 amino acids long. As DNA, the CDR3 is TGCAGCGTTCTAGCGGGGGCGGACGGTGAGCAGTTCTTC. Translating gives CSVLAGADGEQFF.

The genes are TRBV2 and TRBJ2-2; no clear D. Germline V CDR1 and CDR2: SNHLY, FYNNEI. The CDR3 has 11 amino acids. The V end lost 8 bases, the J end lost 5 bases, and 6 bases lay between the germline ends. The CDR3: CASGVTGELFF. In DNA, the CDR3 is TGTGCCAGCGGAGTAACCGGGGAGCTGTTTTTT.

V is TRBV28 and J is TRBJ1-5, with a weak D call TRBD1 (6 bases). Germline V CDR1 and CDR2: MDHEN, SYDVKM. The V gene lost 3 bases and the J gene lost 7 bases, with 10 bases spanning the gap. The CDR3 is 13 residues long. This chain's CDR3 is CASSLDSYQPQHF. The CDR3 DNA follows: TGTGCCAGCAGTTTGGACAGCTACCAGCCCCAGCATTTT.

This chain joins TRBV11-2 and TRBJ2-1; the D gene is possibly TRBD1 (7 bases). CDR3 length: 19 amino acids. The germline gives CDR1 SGHAT, CDR2 FQNNGV. Trimming cost V 0 bases and J 4 bases, with 22 bases left between them. The DNA of the CDR3 is TGTGCCAGCAGCTTAGATCGCCCCGGGTGGAGGGGGCTTTACAATGAGCAGTTCTTC. Its translation is CASSLDRPGWRGLYNEQFF.